This T cell receptor beta chain came from a study of cytomegalovirus exposure and HLA in healthy donors (dated by TCRdb to between 2016 and 2019). Regarding the study in general: An earlier analysis of about 530 of the donors reported 250 to 350 Gb of sequence data and 95 million to 140 million unique TCR beta sequences obtained from about 200 million T cells. Rather than drawing on any new phenotypic data, the later analysis identified candidate immune exposures from TCR beta sequences and the way those sequences occurred across donors. The T cell repertoires of 666 subjects were profiled by immunosequencing and related to cytomegalovirus serostatus. Across around 400 genotyped donors of the cohort, an average of approximately 240,000 unique TCR beta nucleotide sequences per donor were sequenced, and roughly a sixth of those sequences were non-productive. Donor age, sex, ethnicity and CMV serostatus were compiled together with the repertoire data. In an earlier analysis of roughly 600 of the donors, high-throughput TCR beta sequencing was used to judge whether each TCR beta V gene segment behaved as functional or pseudogenic. Both class I and class II loci were covered by HLA typing, at four-digit resolution. An early release that covered fewer than 750 HLA-typed donors contained around 300 gigabases of sequencing data and 70 million to 100 million unique TCR sequences. Of the roughly 400 genotyped donors, roughly 76% were placed in the genetic ancestry cluster associated with self-reported Caucasian donors. In a later genetic analysis, genome-wide SNP genotypes for about 60% of the 666 donors were used, and that subset was treated as a discovery cohort. All discovery cohort repertoires had been generated using a single sequencing platform. To study patterns of TCR occurrence, a later analysis re-analyzed previously published TCR beta repertoires from just over 650 donors and added high-resolution HLA genotyping. Five DR-DQ haplotypes were handled as single units for association and clustering because linkage in the cohort was strong. The number of donors typed differed by locus, with about 629-640 for A, B, C, DRB1 and DQB1, more than 500 for DQA1, about 610 for DPA1, and around 460 for DPB1. The study combined high-throughput TCR immunosequencing, statistical association of individual TCRs with disease status, and machine learning to predict cytomegalovirus infection status. In addition to the first cohort of hundreds of subjects, a separate validation cohort of approximately 120 different subjects was used. The study aimed to test whether signatures of past pathogen exposure could be identified by cataloging public T cell receptors. Results and caveats for the whole study, not just this receptor: In a later analysis, most CMV-associated TCR beta chains were found to appear HLA-restricted, with HLA associations seemingly driven largely by CMV exposure. According to a later analysis, parvovirus B19, influenza, CMV and Epstein-Barr virus appeared linked to several top co-occurrence clusters. Correlated functional status among segregating V segments might be attributable to linkage disequilibrium, but an unknown experimental factor could not be ruled out. In a later genetic analysis, a missense DCLRE1C variant was associated with V-gene and J-gene trimming of TCR beta chains, and the association was replicated in an independent cohort. The cohort was sequenced for TCR beta chains only, and without alpha or paired-chain data the features that could be detected were limited. A further reported finding was that TCR beta sequences accurately predicted the HLA-A and HLA-B alleles for most subjects in the first cohort. A cluster of highly shared sequence variants was judged likely to represent a technical artifact of the sequencing pipeline. Compared with the approximately 670-donor mean, donors in an Asian-associated ancestry cluster had fewer N-insertions in productive TCRs, according to a later genetic analysis. CMV serostatus was the only immune exposure information available for the cohort. In a later analysis, the rate of TCR association differed among HLA loci, with DRB1 alleles having the most associated TCRs and HLA-C alleles having the fewest. Roughly uniform sequencing depth across donors was assumed in presence/absence analyses, although this assumption may not hold. In a later analysis, some 18,000 TCR beta sequences were associated with specific HLA alleles at a false discovery rate of 0.05. According to the authors, the approach could potentially be generalized to other disease states and immunological phenotypes. Most TCR sequences were seen in very few donors, while some public TCRs were found in many individuals. Because some donors lacked HLA typing at each locus, the association tests relied only on the typed subset. The study gave a list of over 150 TCR beta chains associated with cytomegalovirus. The classifier was reported to diagnose cytomegalovirus status with high specificity and sensitivity in both the original and validation cohorts. Assigning TCR associations to individual alleles was difficult when HLA alleles, especially DR and DQ, strongly co-occurred. Some IMGT-functional V segments, including TRBV6-2 and TRBV6-3, could not be told apart with the 87-base-pair reads, so those segments were excluded. A later analysis found that HLA-associated TCR beta chains were more clonally expanded and had lower generation probabilities than equally common non-associated chains. A few of the identified cytomegalovirus-associated TCR beta chains were confirmed in vitro to be specific for cytomegalovirus antigens. Because counts were too low, roughly 16 rarely observed V segments, including chromosome 9 orphons, were excluded from the earlier analysis of some 540 of the donors. Broadly in line with IMGT annotations, most TCR beta V segments showed up in productive rearrangements about 87% or about 30% of the time in an earlier analysis of a few hundred of the donors.

The CDR3 sequence runs 12 residues, both termini included. The sequence is cut down to CDR3 DNA, 36 bases in frame from base 1. V is clipped by 6 bases and J by 0 bases, and the sequence between their germline boundaries is 6 bases long. The germline V gene supplies CDR1 SNHLY and CDR2 FYNNEI. The cohort comprised around 690 healthy bone marrow donors. At the time of sampling, all cohort members were nominally healthy, though unrecorded immune exposures were likely present. The donor was CMV seronegative and was included in the group of a few hundred seronegative cohort members. Every donor gave a peripheral blood sample, and the peripheral blood mononuclear cells from that sample were used for TCR beta sequencing. The Qiagen DNeasy Blood Extraction Kit was used to extract genomic DNA from the blood cell samples. The library was obtained by the immunoSEQ multiplex PCR assay. A mixture of 60 forward primers for TCR Vbeta segments and 13 reverse primers for TCR Jbeta segments was used in the multiplex PCR. Amplification of the CDR3 region of rearranged TCR beta genes was performed with a multiplex PCR assay on genomic DNA. The Illumina HiSeq System was used to sequence the amplified TCR beta libraries as 87-base-pair reads. In the paper's pipeline: A later analysis counted around 72 million unique TCR beta chains across the 650 to 700 repertoires, and 10 million to 12 million of these chains were shared by at least two donors. A nearest-neighbor algorithm error-corrected the raw reads and collapsed the reads into unique sequences, merging closely related sequences to remove PCR and sequencing errors. Alignment of CDR3 sequences to IMGT reference sequences was used to assign V, D and J gene segments. For a sequence to be retained, a match of at least six nucleotides to both a V gene segment and a J gene segment was required. Rearrangements were called productive when the CDR3 lacked stop codons and stayed in frame with V and J; all others were non-productive. CDR3 was defined by IMGT convention, running from the second conserved V-encoded cysteine to the conserved J-encoded phenylalanine. The earlier analysis of 500 to 650 of the donors excluded any sequence lacking an unambiguous match to a single V gene segment. In an earlier analysis of 587 of the donors, V segments were called functional above 56.7% productive rearrangements and were called segregating when the between-donor standard deviation exceeded 5%. A statistical classification framework was built for diagnosing cytomegalovirus status from the catalog of TCR beta chain sequences. V and J gene assignment, in a later analysis, came from comparing TCR nucleotide sequences with IMGT/GENE-DB human TR gene sequences. A later analysis assigned CDR3 sequences and most-parsimonious VDJ recombination scenarios with the TCRdist pipeline. A later analysis defined each TCR beta chain by its CDR3 amino acid sequence plus V-gene family, and excluded reads lacking a unique V-gene family. In a later analysis, 500 to 700 highly shared, low-generation-probability nucleotide sequences were removed to address suspected cross-contamination and a sequencing artifact. For each public chain, a later analysis derived a clonal expansion index from normalized ranks of inferred template counts within each repertoire. Generation probabilities in a later analysis came from a VDJ recombination model fitted to out-of-frame rearrangements, and those results were checked against IGoR. Hypergeometric tests were used in a later analysis to score TCR-TCR, TCR-HLA and TCR-CMV co-occurrence, with a repertoire-size bias correction applied to the TCR pairs. In a later analysis, false discovery rates were estimated by permuting HLA or CMV assignments 20 times. In a later analysis, co-occurring TCRs were grouped using DBSCAN, and TCRdist sequence similarity was added for clustering within HLA-allele-positive subsets. Co-occurrence clustering excluded repertoires with fewer than 30,000 or more than 120,000 public chains, plus five with anomalous nucleotide sharing. Not all clones reach the TCRdb copy of this immuneACCESS table, which keeps in-frame sequences only. Checked studies attribute under half of the gap to unresolved V genes and leave the rest unexplained. V and J calls and clone size are those listed in that table; D and trimming were worked out from the DNA. This sample holds about 180,000 clones; approximately 84% were observed only once. The ten top clones hold around 0.93% of the sample.

Of note for this clone: Its antigen is unknown. A read error is likely, as this CDR3 ends without the conserved phenylalanine or tryptophan.

The rearrangement joined TRBV2 to TRBJ2-7; confidence is insufficient to name the D gene. Material: PBMCs. The receptor was derived from a man in his thirties or forties in good health and CMV-seronegative. The CDR3 protein sequence reads: CASRWDSYEQYL. The nucleotide sequence reads as follows: TGTGCCAGCAGGTGGGACTCCTACGAGCAGTACCTC.